These T cell receptor beta chains were read from a single sample in a study of blood T cell repertoires in COVID-19. Only in-frame clones appear in the TCRdb table, and some are missing; sequencing was by immunoSEQ multiplex PCR. This table holds approximately 89,000 clones, roughly 95% found once. The sample taken for sequencing was peripheral blood. The receptors come from a human donor with active COVID-19. The donor label of this sample is uncertain. The conserved cysteine and the conserved F or W are not part of the CDR3 here. A clone size is listed for some rows: how often the clone was seen (once, few, many), or a class if it is expanded.

clone size: .; V gene: TRBV11-3; J gene: TRBJ1-1; CDR3 protein: ASTADTEAF
clone size: .; V gene: TRBV5-1; J gene: TRBJ2-5; CDR3 protein: ASTTGSQETQY
clone size: .; V gene: TRBV18; J gene: TRBJ2-1; CDR3 protein: ASSPSRNNEQF
clone size: .; V gene: TRBV6-1; J gene: TRBJ1-1; CDR3 protein: ASSERSSPGTEAF
clone size: .; V gene: TRBV21-1; J gene: TRBJ1-3; CDR3 protein: ASSKIAGVVSGNTIY
clone size: .; V gene: TRBV5-4; J gene: TRBJ2-7; CDR3 protein: ASSLVGGTYEQY
clone size: once; V gene: TRBV2; J gene: TRBJ1-4; CDR3 protein: ASSYPRGQGTNEKLF
clone size: .; V gene: TRBV7-2; J gene: TRBJ2-1; CDR3 protein: ASSFPAGGLNEQF
clone size: once; V gene: TRBV9; J gene: TRBJ2-2; CDR3 protein: ASSVTGQGRTGELF
clone size: .; V gene: TRBV7-8; J gene: TRBJ1-4; CDR3 protein: ASSSRGRFEKLF
clone size: .; V gene: TRBV19; J gene: TRBJ2-5; CDR3 protein: ASSTRTSGVEETQY
clone size: once; V gene: TRBV27; J gene: TRBJ2-7; CDR3 protein: ASSLGTGLGEQY
clone size: .; V gene: TRBV3-1/TRBV3-2; J gene: TRBJ2-2; CDR3 protein: ASSRYPQINTGELF
clone size: .; V gene: TRBV7-8; J gene: TRBJ2-6; CDR3 protein: ASSLELRGRGGANVLT
clone size: .; V gene: TRBV11-2; J gene: TRBJ1-1; CDR3 protein: ASSLAQAGNTEAF
clone size: .; V gene: TRBV6-2/TRBV6-3; J gene: TRBJ1-5; CDR3 protein: ASSLVGHSQPQH
clone size: once; V gene: TRBV28; J gene: TRBJ2-5; CDR3 protein: ASSQRTRGPKETQY
clone size: .; V gene: TRBV10-3; J gene: TRBJ2-3; CDR3 protein: AISDPGTSGGTDTQY
clone size: .; V gene: TRBV20-1; J gene: TRBJ2-7; CDR3 protein: SAGQFGEQY
clone size: .; V gene: TRBV9; J gene: TRBJ2-1; CDR3 protein: ASSAYLRGSTYNEQF
clone size: .; V gene: TRBV9; J gene: TRBJ1-4; CDR3 protein: ASSDHRDRVATEKLF
clone size: .; V gene: TRBV28; J gene: TRBJ2-7; CDR3 protein: ASSLTSSTYEQY
clone size: .; V gene: TRBV19; J gene: TRBJ2-7; CDR3 protein: ASSPGTGSGYEQY
clone size: .; V gene: TRBV20-1; J gene: TRBJ2-3; CDR3 protein: SASSVSSTDTQY
clone size: .; V gene: TRBV4-1; J gene: TRBJ2-1; CDR3 protein: ASSQTGYNEQF
clone size: .; V gene: TRBV19; J gene: TRBJ2-3; CDR3 protein: ASRASSVAWY
clone size: .; V gene: TRBV6-1; J gene: TRBJ2-2; CDR3 protein: ASSERAGLNTGELF
clone size: .; V gene: TRBV27; J gene: TRBJ2-7; CDR3 protein: ASSFGLAAYEQY
clone size: .; V gene: TRBV11-3; J gene: TRBJ2-1; CDR3 protein: ASSLTGGGNEQF
clone size: .; V gene: TRBV6-4; J gene: TRBJ2-2; CDR3 protein: ASRRSAGGTGELF
clone size: .; V gene: TRBV10-1; J gene: TRBJ2-7; CDR3 protein: ASSESPGGGSAQY
clone size: once; V gene: TRBV5-4; J gene: TRBJ1-5; CDR3 protein: ASSADVSQPQH
clone size: .; V gene: TRBV7-2; J gene: TRBJ2-2; CDR3 protein: ASTRTSGFGELF
clone size: .; V gene: TRBV2; J gene: TRBJ2-3; CDR3 protein: ASSEVGGNTDTQY
clone size: .; V gene: TRBV5-1; J gene: TRBJ1-1; CDR3 protein: ASSLADSPLAEAF
clone size: .; V gene: TRBV7-6; J gene: TRBJ2-1; CDR3 protein: ASSLVSDNEQF
clone size: .; V gene: TRBV4-2; J gene: TRBJ1-3; CDR3 protein: ASSPGTLSGNTIY
clone size: .; V gene: TRBV5-1; J gene: TRBJ1-1; CDR3 protein: ASSSTMDRSKTEAF
clone size: few; V gene: TRBV4-1; J gene: TRBJ1-6; CDR3 protein: ASSQGPTGGGFWSPLH
clone size: .; V gene: TRBV5-4; J gene: TRBJ2-7; CDR3 protein: ASSLVEGNEQY
clone size: once; V gene: TRBV6-5; J gene: TRBJ2-7; CDR3 protein: ASRFINYEQY
clone size: once; V gene: TRBV6-5; J gene: TRBJ1-2; CDR3 protein: ASLTGTYGYT
clone size: once; V gene: TRBV7-5; J gene: TRBJ1-6; CDR3 protein: ARPYRRRRKQGIESPLH
clone size: .; V gene: TRBV28; J gene: TRBJ1-6; CDR3 protein: ASSRLDGTGSPLH
clone size: .; V gene: TRBV19; J gene: TRBJ2-2; CDR3 protein: ASSIRLAGGTNTGELF
clone size: .; V gene: TRBV15; J gene: TRBJ1-4; CDR3 protein: ATSRERGFGEKLF
clone size: .; V gene: TRBV10-2; J gene: TRBJ2-2; CDR3 protein: ASSTGTLPGELF
clone size: .; V gene: TRBV20-1; J gene: TRBJ1-2; CDR3 protein: SAPREINYT